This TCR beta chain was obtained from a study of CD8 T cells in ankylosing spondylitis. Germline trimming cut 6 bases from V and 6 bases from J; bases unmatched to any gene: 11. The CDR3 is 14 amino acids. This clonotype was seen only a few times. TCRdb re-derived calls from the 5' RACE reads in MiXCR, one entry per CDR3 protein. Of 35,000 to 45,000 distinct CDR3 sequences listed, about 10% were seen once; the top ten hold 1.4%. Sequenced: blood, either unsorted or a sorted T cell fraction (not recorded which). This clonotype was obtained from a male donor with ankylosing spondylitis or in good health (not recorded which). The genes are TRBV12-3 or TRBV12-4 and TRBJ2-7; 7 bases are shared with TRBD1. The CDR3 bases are TGTGCCAGCAGCCCCCGACAGGGCTACAGCGAGCAGTACTTC. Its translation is CASSPRQGYSEQYF.